This TCR beta chain was retrieved from a study of breast tumors, draining lymph nodes, adjacent tissues. The CDR3 consists of 14 residues. V lost 3 bases to trimming and J lost 5 bases, with 14 bases between them. The table lists this clonotype with many counts. Its antigen is not identified. TCRdb re-derived calls from the multiplex PCR reads in MiXCR, one entry per CDR3 protein. The sample lists about 80,000 distinct CDR3 sequences; under 25% were seen once. Axillary draining lymph nodes of breast cancer patients supplied the node samples. The study, taken as a whole, reports: That most tumor T cells come from lymph nodes remained unproven.

The chain recombines TRBV12-3 or TRBV12-4 with TRBJ2-7; no clear D gene. Sequenced input: axillary lymph node tissue. The TCR originated in a female donor with breast cancer. Some clones in this sample may be carry-over from other donors' samples. The CDR3 loop reads CASSFSDLVNEQYF. CDR3 coding DNA: TGTGCCAGCAGTTTTTCCGATCTAGTAAACGAGCAGTACTTC.